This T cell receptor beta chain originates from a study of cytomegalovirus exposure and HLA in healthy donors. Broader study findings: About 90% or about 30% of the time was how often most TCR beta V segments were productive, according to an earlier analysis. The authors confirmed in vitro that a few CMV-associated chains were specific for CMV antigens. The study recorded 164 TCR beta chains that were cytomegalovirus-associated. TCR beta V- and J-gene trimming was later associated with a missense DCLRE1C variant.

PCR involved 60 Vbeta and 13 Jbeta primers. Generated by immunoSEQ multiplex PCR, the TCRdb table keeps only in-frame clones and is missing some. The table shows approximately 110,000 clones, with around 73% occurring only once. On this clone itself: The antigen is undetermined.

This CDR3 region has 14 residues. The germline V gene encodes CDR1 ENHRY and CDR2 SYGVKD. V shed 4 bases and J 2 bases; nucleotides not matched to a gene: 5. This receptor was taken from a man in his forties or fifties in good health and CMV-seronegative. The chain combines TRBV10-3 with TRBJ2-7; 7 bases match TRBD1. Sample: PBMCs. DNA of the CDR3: TGTGCCATCAGTGGTTCAGGGGGTACCTACGAGCAGTACTTC. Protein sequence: CAISGSGGTYEQYF.